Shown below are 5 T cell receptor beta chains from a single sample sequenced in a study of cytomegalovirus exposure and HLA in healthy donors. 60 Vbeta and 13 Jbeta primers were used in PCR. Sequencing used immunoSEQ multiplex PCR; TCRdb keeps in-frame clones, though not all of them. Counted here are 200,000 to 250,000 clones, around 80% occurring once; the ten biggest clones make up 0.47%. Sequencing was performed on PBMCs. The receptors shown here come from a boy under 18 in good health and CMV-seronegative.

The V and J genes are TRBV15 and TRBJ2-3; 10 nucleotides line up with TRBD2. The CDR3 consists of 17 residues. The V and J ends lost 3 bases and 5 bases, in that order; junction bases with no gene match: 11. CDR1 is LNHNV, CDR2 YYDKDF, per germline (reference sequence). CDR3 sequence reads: CATSSGEREGLGDTQYF. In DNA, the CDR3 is TGTGCCACCAGCAGTGGTGAGCGGGAGGGCCTTGGAGATACGCAGTATTTT.

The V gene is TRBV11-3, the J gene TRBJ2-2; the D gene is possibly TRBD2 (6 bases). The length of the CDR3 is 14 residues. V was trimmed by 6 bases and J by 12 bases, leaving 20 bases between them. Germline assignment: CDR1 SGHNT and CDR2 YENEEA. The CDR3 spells CASSPPPGTGKLFF. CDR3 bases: TGTGCCAGCAGTCCGCCCCCCGGGACTGGGAAGCTGTTTTTT.

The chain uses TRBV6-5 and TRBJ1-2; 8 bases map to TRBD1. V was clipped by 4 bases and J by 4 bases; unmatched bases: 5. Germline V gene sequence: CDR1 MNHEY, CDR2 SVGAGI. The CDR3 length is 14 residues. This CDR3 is CASSSIQGAYGYTF. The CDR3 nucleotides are TGTGCCAGCAGTTCGATTCAGGGGGCCTATGGCTACACCTTC.

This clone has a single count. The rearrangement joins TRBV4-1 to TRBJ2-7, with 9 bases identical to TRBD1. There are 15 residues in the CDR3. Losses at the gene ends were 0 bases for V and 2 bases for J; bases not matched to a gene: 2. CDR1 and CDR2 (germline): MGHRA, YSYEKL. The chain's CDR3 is CASSQEQGAAYEQYF. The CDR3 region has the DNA TGCGCCAGCAGCCAAGAACAGGGGGCAGCCTACGAGCAGTACTTC.

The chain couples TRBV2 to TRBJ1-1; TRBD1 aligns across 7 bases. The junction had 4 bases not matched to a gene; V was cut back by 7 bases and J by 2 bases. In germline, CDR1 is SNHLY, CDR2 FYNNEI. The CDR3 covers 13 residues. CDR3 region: CASTGQLNTEAFF. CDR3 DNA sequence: TGTGCCAGCACGGGACAGCTTAACACTGAAGCTTTCTTT.